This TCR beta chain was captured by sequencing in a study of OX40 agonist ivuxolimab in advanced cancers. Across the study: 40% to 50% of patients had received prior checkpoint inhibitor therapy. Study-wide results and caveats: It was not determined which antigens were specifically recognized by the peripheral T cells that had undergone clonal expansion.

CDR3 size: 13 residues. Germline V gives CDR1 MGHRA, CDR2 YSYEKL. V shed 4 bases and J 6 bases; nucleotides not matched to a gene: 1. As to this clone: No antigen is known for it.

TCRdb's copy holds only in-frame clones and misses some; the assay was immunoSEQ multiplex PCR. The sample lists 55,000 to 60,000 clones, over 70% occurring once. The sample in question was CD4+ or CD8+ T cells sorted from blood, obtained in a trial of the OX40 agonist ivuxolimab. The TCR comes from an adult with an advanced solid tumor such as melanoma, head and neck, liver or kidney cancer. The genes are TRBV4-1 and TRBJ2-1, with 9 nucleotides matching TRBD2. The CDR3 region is CASSRTSVNEQFF. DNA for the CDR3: TGCGCCAGCAGCCGGACTAGCGTCAATGAGCAGTTCTTC.